Listed here are 21 T cell receptor beta chains from one sample, sequenced in a study of blood T cell repertoires in COVID-19. Clones were sequenced by immunoSEQ multiplex PCR, and TCRdb holds only the in-frame ones, with some missing. The table lists 60,000 to 65,000 clones, around four fifths of them singletons. The sample consisted of peripheral blood. These receptors originate from a human donor in a cohort sampled during active COVID-19.

As for this clone: Other DNA sequences in this specimen translate into the identical CDR3. The chain links TRBV5-1 to TRBJ2-7, with 10 nucleotides matching TRBD1. Germline V gene sequence: CDR1 SGHRS, CDR2 YFSETQ. The CDR3 has 14 amino acids. Trimming removed 2 bases from V and 2 bases from J; junction bases left unmatched: 1. CDR3 in DNA: TGCGCCAGCAGCTTAGGACAGGGGGCCTACGAGCAGTACTTC. As protein: CASSLGQGAYEQYF.

V is TRBV12-3 or TRBV12-4 and J is TRBJ1-5; 8 nucleotides align to TRBD1. With V trimmed by 6 bases and J by 7 bases, 5 bases remained unmatched. The CDR3 is made up of 13 amino acids. CDR3 nucleotides: TGTGCCAGCAGCCCGACAGGGGACCAGCCCCAGCATTTT. Protein: CASSPTGDQPQHF.

The genes are TRBV29-1 and TRBJ1-2, with D possibly being TRBD1 (5 bases). CDR1 and CDR2 from the germline V gene are SQVTM and ANQGSEA. Trimming took 7 bases from V and 5 from J, leaving 11 bases between them. There are 11 residues in the CDR3. CDR3 sequence reads: CSALGGYGYTF. CDR3 nucleotides: TGCAGCGCCCTCGGGGGTTATGGCTACACCTTC. The variable domain in full, completed from reference TRBV29-1 and TRBJ1-2, reads SAVISQKPSRDICQRGTSLTIQCQVDSQVTMMFWYRQQPGQSLTLIATANQGSEATYESGFVIDKFPISRPNLTFSTLTVSNMSPEDSSIYLCSALGGYGYTFGSGTRLTVV.

This chain uses TRBV6-6 with TRBJ1-3, with TRBD1 matching 7 bases. Trimming took 6 bases from V and 2 from J; bases not matched to a gene: 4. This CDR3 contains 14 residues. Germline lookup yields CDR1 MNHNY and CDR2 SVGAGI (reference sequence). CDR3 coding DNA: TGTGCCAGCAGCTGGGACAGAGCTGGAAACACCATATATTTT. Its protein product is CASSWDRAGNTIYF.

The chain links TRBV9 to TRBJ2-1, with 10 bases matching TRBD2. The length of the CDR3 is 18 residues. Losses at the gene ends were 4 bases for V and 2 bases for J; bases not matched to a gene: 12. The germline V gene encodes CDR1 SGDLS and CDR2 YYNGEE. The CDR3 bases are TGTGCCAGCAGCCCGACTCCGCCTGGACTAGCGGCCTACAATGAGCAGTTCTTC. This translates into CASSPTPPGLAAYNEQFF.

V gene TRBV14 combines with J gene TRBJ2-2; 7 bases agree with TRBD2. With 1 base clipped from V and 4 bases from J, the junction kept 6 bases outside the gene matches. The CDR3 extends over 16 amino acids. Germline-derived CDR1 and CDR2 are SGHDN and FVKESK. The CDR3 coding sequence is TGTGCCAGCAGCCAAGCGGGGGGACTTACCACCGGGGAGCTGTTTTTT. Translation gives CASSQAGGLTTGELFF.

J is TRBJ2-3 and V is TRBV6-6; TRBD2 matches at 11 bases. CDR3 length: 14 residues. Germline values: CDR1 MNHNY, CDR2 SVGAGI (reference sequence). The J segment lost 5 bases and the V segment lost 6 bases, leaving 4 bases of the junction unmatched. CDR3 nucleotides: TGTGCCAGCAGCTTAGCGGGGGGGTTAGATACGCAGTATTTT. Protein product: CASSLAGGLDTQYF.

CDR3 DNA sequence: TGTGCCAGCAGTGGGACTAGCGGACTGTTCAATGAGCAGTTCTTC. As protein: CASSGTSGLFNEQFF. The J gene is TRBJ2-1, the V gene TRBV2, with 10 bases lining up with TRBD2. The CDR3 spans 15 residues. Trimming took 4 bases from V and 6 from J; bases not matched to a gene: 6. Germline lookup yields CDR1 SNHLY and CDR2 FYNNEI. Using reference TRBV2 and TRBJ2-1 for the parts outside the CDR3, the full variable domain is EPEVTQTPSHQVTQMGQEVILRCVPISNHLYFYWYRQILGQKVEFLVSFYNNEISEKSEIFDDQFSVERPDGSNFTLKIRSTKLEDSAMYFCASSGTSGLFNEQFFGPGTRLTVL.

V usage is TRBV28 and J usage is TRBJ1-2; 10 positions agree with TRBD1. V gave up 3 bases and J gave up 8 bases; unmatched junction bases: 0. From germline, CDR1 is MDHEN and CDR2 SYDVKM. The length of the CDR3 is 12 residues. The CDR3 loop reads CASSLDRGGYTF. The CDR3 DNA reads as TGTGCCAGCAGTTTGGACAGGGGGGGCTACACCTTC.

The table lists this clone with a count of one. The chain has TRBV5-1 and TRBJ2-2; perhaps TRBD1 as D (5 bases). V was pared by 0 bases and J by 6 bases, with 12 bases between. This CDR3 is built from 15 residues. Looked up from germline, CDR1 is SGHRS and CDR2 is YFSETQ. In DNA form, the CDR3 reads TGCGCCAGCAGCTTGGGACAGAGAGCCTCCGGGGAGCTGTTTTTT. This sequence encodes CASSLGQRASGELFF.

This chain joins TRBV11-2 and TRBJ2-7, with TRBD1 identical over 10 bases. J was trimmed by 2 bases and V by 1 base; bases with no gene match: 2. The CDR3 runs 15 residues. Germline loops: CDR1 SGHAT, CDR2 FQNNGV. This chain's CDR3 is CASSLVGTGAYEQYF. CDR3 bases: TGTGCCAGCAGCTTAGTTGGGACAGGGGCCTACGAGCAGTACTTC.

The chain combines TRBV2 with TRBJ2-1; a weak D match, TRBD1 (6 bases). The CDR3 contains 15 residues. Trimming removed 6 bases at V and 0 bases at J, with 12 bases between. Germline CDR1 reads SNHLY; CDR2 reads FYNNEI. The CDR3 DNA follows: TGTGCCAGCAGAGGACAGACGAGCTCCTACAATGAGCAGTTCTTC. Translation: CASRGQTSSYNEQFF.

The V and J genes are TRBV6-2 or TRBV6-3 and TRBJ1-5; no clear D. The germline CDR1 and CDR2 sequences are MNHEY and SVGEGT. The CDR3 covers 15 residues. Trimming removed 5 bases at V and 2 bases at J, with 13 bases between. CDR3 nucleotides: TGTGCCAGCAGTGGGCTCGGCGGGGGCAATCAGCCCCAGCATTTT. This encodes CASSGLGGGNQPQHF.

The chain has TRBV5-8 and TRBJ2-7; a weak D match, TRBD2 (7 bases). Germline assignment: CDR1 SGHTS and CDR2 YDEGEE. CDR3 size: 13 residues. The germline V and J ends were trimmed by 5 bases and 4 bases, with 13 bases remaining between them. CDR3 nucleotides: TGTGCCAGCAGGCCGCGGGGGCTTTACGAGCAGTACTTC. It encodes CASRPRGLYEQYF.

This clone was seen a few times. V gene TRBV6-5 combines with J gene TRBJ2-7, with unresolved D. Germline V gives CDR1 MNHEY, CDR2 SVGAGI. V lost 3 bases and J 6 bases, leaving 6 bases between the germline ends. The CDR3 totals 11 residues. This CDR3 is CASSYRSEQYF. The CDR3 nucleotides are TGTGCCAGCAGTTATAGGAGCGAGCAGTACTTC.

The rearrangement uses TRBV5-5 and TRBJ2-5; maybe TRBD1 (6 bases). The CDR3 length is 14 residues. The V end was cut by 0 bases, the J end by 1 base, with 7 bases between. Germline V gene data show CDR1 as SGHKS and CDR2 as YYEKEE (reference sequence). CDR3 sequence (DNA): TGTGCCAGCAGCTTGGGGACAGCCCAAGAGACCCAGTACTTC. Residues: CASSLGTAQETQYF.

V is TRBV11-2 and J is TRBJ2-2; perhaps TRBD2 as D (5 bases). From germline, CDR1 is SGHAT and CDR2 FQNNGV. The ends were cut back, 5 bases at V and 7 bases at J, with 8 bases in the middle. This CDR3 is 12 amino acids long. This CDR3 reads CASSLEVGELFF. CDR3 nucleotide sequence: TGTGCCAGCAGCCTGGAGGTCGGGGAGCTGTTTTTT.

This clone was counted a few times. The chain recombines TRBV14 with TRBJ1-2; 8 bases map to TRBD1. CDR1 is SGHDN, CDR2 FVKESK, per germline. The CDR3 loop spans 15 amino acids. The J segment lost 6 bases and the V segment lost 3 bases, leaving 9 bases of the junction unmatched. This CDR3 is CASSQLDRGSNGYTF. CDR3 in DNA: TGTGCCAGCAGCCAGCTCGACAGGGGTAGCAATGGCTACACCTTC. Supplemented by reference TRBV14 and TRBJ1-2, the full variable domain reads EAGVTQFPSHSVIEKGQTVTLRCDPISGHDNLYWYRRVMGKEIKFLLHFVKESKQDESGMPNNRFLAERTGGTYSTLKVQPAELEDSGVYFCASSQLDRGSNGYTFGSGTRLTVV.

V usage is TRBV5-1 and J usage is TRBJ1-3; D is unclear. Germline CDR1 is SGHRS and CDR2 is YFSETQ. The ends were cut back, 7 bases at V and 1 base at J, with 12 bases in the middle. This CDR3 region has 14 residues. The CDR3 DNA is TGCGCCAGCTCGGTTACGGGTTCTGGAAACACCATATATTTT. It specifies CASSVTGSGNTIYF.

The rearrangement joins TRBV7-9 to TRBJ1-4; D unclear. With 5 bases removed from V and 3 bases from J, the gap between germline ends came to 16 bases. The CDR3 contains 16 residues. CDR1 and CDR2 (germline): SEHNR, FQNEAQ (reference sequence). The chain's CDR3 is CASSPLEGGPNEKLFF. The CDR3 coding sequence is TGTGCCAGCAGCCCCTTGGAGGGTGGGCCTAATGAAAAACTGTTTTTT.

The V gene is TRBV27, the J gene TRBJ2-5; D gene uncertain. V was shortened by 6 bases and J by 2 bases, with 10 bases between the two germline ends. The CDR3 contains 13 residues. CDR1 and CDR2 from the germline V gene are MNHEY and SMNVEV (reference sequence). The CDR3 protein is CASRKHGQETQYF. DNA of the CDR3: TGTGCCAGCAGGAAACACGGGCAAGAGACCCAGTACTTC.